This T cell receptor (beta chain) was captured by sequencing in a study of human T cells and chemical hapten exposure. Study in general: Patch tests of 0.01% DPC on the upper back were read at 6 days. Study-wide results and limits: DPC sensitization left the count of TCRs above 1 in 1000 unchanged.

Time point reported: patch test 2, 6 weeks after DPC sensitization. Treatment meaning: therapeutic diphenylcyclopropenone sensitization with weekly scalp DPC. V was shortened by 4 bases and J by 4 bases, with 8 bases between the two germline ends. CDR1 and CDR2 (germline): SQVTM, ANQGSEA. The CDR3 covers 12 residues. This clonotype was counted between two and nine times. Its specificity is not known. The library attached unique molecular identifiers to individual cDNA molecules. TCRdb reprocessed the RACE reads with MiXCR, giving one entry per CDR3 protein. The table has tens of thousands of distinct CDR3 sequences, around a tenth seen once.

The rearrangement joins TRBV29-1 to TRBJ1-5; no clear D gene. Sequenced here: whole blood, sampled in connection with sensitization to the hapten diphenylcyclopropenone (DPC). The clonotype was recovered from a young man with alopecia areata. Some clones in this sample may be carry-over from other donors' samples. The CDR3 region is CSVALANQPQHF. The CDR3 DNA sequence: TGCAGCGTTGCCCTGGCAAATCAGCCCCAGCATTTT.